This T cell receptor (beta chain) came from a study of neurological immune-mediated disorders. This clonotype was counted many times. Germline trimming cut 6 bases from V and 6 bases from J; bases unmatched to any gene: 7. Germline CDR1 reads LNHDA; CDR2 reads SQIVND (reference sequence). This CDR3 has 15 amino acids. TCRdb ran MiXCR on the 5' RACE reads and lists one entry per CDR3 protein. Among tens of thousands of distinct CDR3 sequences listed, around 5.2% were seen once. Sequenced: PBMCs. This receptor was obtained from a man aged 18 to 30 with multiple sclerosis. V and J are TRBV19 and TRBJ1-4, with 10 positions matching TRBD1. CDR3 sequence: CASRPTTGGDEKLFF. The CDR3 region has the DNA TGTGCCAGTAGACCTACGACAGGGGGCGATGAAAAACTGTTTTTT.